The rows below give T cell receptor beta chains drawn from one sample of a study of blood T cell repertoires in COVID-19. Profiling relied on immunoSEQ multiplex PCR, and the TCRdb table lists in-frame clones only, not all of them. Of fewer than 300,000 clones listed, around 83% are singletons. Material: peripheral blood. These receptors were obtained from an elderly man with acute or convalescent COVID-19. CDR3s include the opening cysteine and the closing phenylalanine or tryptophan. Each record gives: D gene, J gene, clone size, V gene, CDR3 DNA, CDR3 protein. The D gene is left open where the match is weak. Some rows have no size entry. The others give once, few or many, or a class for an expanded clone.

TRBD1 TRBJ2-2 NA TRBV9 TGTGCCAGCAGCGTAGAGGGACAGGGGACCGGGGAGCTGTTTTTT CASSVEGQGTGELFF
NA TRBJ2-5 NA TRBV5-4 TGTGCCAGCAGCTTGGAGGGACTCGAAGAGACCCAGTACTTC CASSLEGLEETQYF
TRBD1 TRBJ2-7 NA TRBV28 TGTGCCAGCAGTTTGAGGTTAGTGGACAGGGGGCTCGGCGAGCAGTACTTC CASSLRLVDRGLGEQYF
NA TRBJ1-5 NA TRBV5-1 TGCGCCAGCAGTCCGGACAGAGATCAGCCCCAGCATTTT CASSPDRDQPQHF
TRBD2 TRBJ2-1 NA TRBV5-1 TGCGCCAGCAGTCCCGGGGGGGCGCGTTACAATGAGCAGTTCTTC CASSPGGARYNEQFF
NA TRBJ2-5 NA TRBV29-1 TGCAGCGTTAAGGAGGGAACCGAGACCCAGTACTTC CSVKEGTETQYF
NA TRBJ2-3 NA TRBV11-2 TGTGCCAGCAGCTTATCTCCCGGCGGGGATACGCAGTATTTT CASSLSPGGDTQYF
NA TRBJ1-1 NA TRBV7-2 TGTGCCAGCAGCTACGAGGGAATCACTGAAGCTTTCTTT CASSYEGITEAFF
TRBD1 TRBJ1-3 NA TRBV6-5 TGTGCCAGCAGTTACTCGGGACAGGGGGGTGGAAACACCATATATTTT CASSYSGQGGGNTIYF
TRBD1 TRBJ1-6 NA TRBV9 TGTGCCAGCAGCGTCCGGGACAGGGGAGTCGGTTCACCCCTCCACTTT CASSVRDRGVGSPLHF
NA TRBJ2-1 NA TRBV18 TGTGCCAGCTCACCATCCCTTAGCTCCTACAATGAGCAGTTCTTC CASSPSLSSYNEQFF
NA TRBJ1-4 NA TRBV7-2 TGTGCCAGCAGCTTAGTTACAGAAAGTGCAGAAAAACTGTTTTTT CASSLVTESAEKLFF
TRBD2 TRBJ2-2 NA TRBV2 TGTGCCAGCTGGGACCGGGGGGTCACCGGGGAGCTGTTTTTT CASWDRGVTGELFF
NA TRBJ2-1 once TRBV7-3 TGTGCCAGCAGCCCAGGCTCTATCTCCTACAATGAGCAGTTCTTC CASSPGSISYNEQFF
TRBD2 TRBJ2-7 NA TRBV28 TGTGCCAGCGGGACTAGCGGGACCAGCTACGAGCAGTACTTC CASGTSGTSYEQYF
TRBD1 TRBJ1-3 NA TRBV28 TGTGCCAGCAGTTTATTAGGGGGCCACTCTGGAAACACCATATATTTT CASSLLGGHSGNTIYF
TRBD2 TRBJ2-7 NA TRBV7-9 TGTGCCAGCAGCTCGGGACGGCGGGGACTAGCGGGAGCCTCCTACGAGCAGTACTTC CASSSGRRGLAGASYEQYF
TRBD2 TRBJ2-3 NA TRBV7-2 TGTGCCAGCAGCTTAGGATCCCGGGGGGGTCCTAGCACAGATACGCAGTATTTT CASSLGSRGGPSTDTQYF
TRBD1 TRBJ1-5 few TRBV9 TGTGCCAGCGGACAGGCACCTAATCAGCCCCAGCATTTT CASGQAPNQPQHF
NA TRBJ1-2 once TRBV28 TGTGCCAGCAGTGGGACAATGACTCTACGCTATGGCTACACCTTC CASSGTMTLRYGYTF
TRBD1 TRBJ2-7 once TRBV28 TGTGCCAGCAGTTTAACGGGACAGGGGGCGGGTGAGCAGTACTTC CASSLTGQGAGEQYF
TRBD1 TRBJ2-7 NA TRBV4-1 TGCGCCAGCAGCCACTCCGGGACAGGGCCCTTTTACGAGCAGTACTTC CASSHSGTGPFYEQYF
TRBD2 TRBJ2-2 NA TRBV9 TGTGCCAGCAGCGTAGGTCCGGGAGGGGGTACCGGGGAGCTGTTTTTT CASSVGPGGGTGELFF
NA TRBJ2-2 many TRBV10-1 TGCGCCTCCCGGGACTCTAGGAACACCGGGGAGCTGTTTTTT CASRDSRNTGELFF
NA TRBJ2-5 NA TRBV5-8 TGTGCCAGCAGCTCGCGCGGGCCTGCTGAGACCCAGTACTTC CASSSRGPAETQYF
TRBD1 TRBJ2-3 NA TRBV5-5 TGTGCCAGCAGCTTACAGGGGGCCCGTAGGACAGATACGCAGTATTTT CASSLQGARRTDTQYF
NA TRBJ2-1 many TRBV10-3 TGTGCCATCAGTGAGCCACAGGGATTCAGCTATGAGCAGTTCTTC CAISEPQGFSYEQFF
NA TRBJ2-3 NA TRBV2 NA CASILATGTTDTQYF
TRBD1 TRBJ1-5 NA TRBV19 TGTGCCAGTAGTTCCAGGGACAGGGGGGGACAGCCCCAGCATTTT CASSSRDRGGQPQHF
NA TRBJ2-6 NA TRBV5-1 TGCGCCAGCAGCTTGGACAGACGACCTGGGGCCAACGTCCTGACTTTC CASSLDRRPGANVLTF
NA TRBJ2-1 few TRBV2 TGTGCCAGCAGTGTCGCTGGGAGAAGCGGTGGCGTGGACAATGAGCAGTTCTTC CASSVAGRSGGVDNEQFF
TRBD1 TRBJ2-5 NA TRBV12-3/TRBV12-4 TGTGCCAGCAGGTCTACAGGGGGAGAGACCCAGTACTTC CASRSTGGETQYF
NA TRBJ2-3 NA TRBV11-2 TGTGCCAGCACCCCTTCCACAGATACGCAGTATTTT CASTPSTDTQYF
TRBD1 TRBJ2-6 NA TRBV4-1 TGCGCCAGCAGCCAAGGGACAGGGGGCTTGACTGGGGCCAACGTCCTGACTTTC CASSQGTGGLTGANVLTF
TRBD1 TRBJ1-6 NA TRBV19 TGTGCCAGTAGTACCTCAGGGGGCAGGGAATCACCCCTCCACTTT CASSTSGGRESPLHF
TRBD1 TRBJ2-3 NA TRBV7-7 TGTGCTAGCAGCTACGGGACAGGGGACACAGATACGCAGTATTTT CASSYGTGDTDTQYF
NA TRBJ2-7 NA TRBV4-1 TGCGCCAGCAGCCTTGCAGGGAAAAACGAGCAGTACTTC CASSLAGKNEQYF
TRBD2 TRBJ2-6 once TRBV7-2 TGTGCCAGCACCCCCAGCGGGGGGGGTACTGGGGCCAACGTCCTGACTTTC CASTPSGGGTGANVLTF
TRBD1 TRBJ1-2 once TRBV19 TGTGCCAGTACGGACAGGGGAAGAGGCTACACCTTC CASTDRGRGYTF
NA TRBJ2-1 NA TRBV2 TGTGCCAGCAGTGAACAGGGGAAACTAAATGAGCAGTTCTTC CASSEQGKLNEQFF
TRBD1 TRBJ2-7 few TRBV5-1 TGCGCCAGCAGCCCAGGGGGCGCAGTATACGAGCAGTACTTC CASSPGGAVYEQYF